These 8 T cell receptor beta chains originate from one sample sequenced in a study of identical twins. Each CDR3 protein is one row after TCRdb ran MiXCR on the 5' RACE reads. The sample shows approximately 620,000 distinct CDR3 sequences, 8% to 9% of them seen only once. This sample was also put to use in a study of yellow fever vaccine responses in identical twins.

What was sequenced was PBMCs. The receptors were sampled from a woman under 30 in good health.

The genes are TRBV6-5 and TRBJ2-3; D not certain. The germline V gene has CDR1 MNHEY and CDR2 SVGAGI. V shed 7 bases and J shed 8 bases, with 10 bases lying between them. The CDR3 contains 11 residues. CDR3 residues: CASTQWGTQYF. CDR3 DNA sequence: TGTGCCAGCACCCAGTGGGGTACGCAGTATTTT.

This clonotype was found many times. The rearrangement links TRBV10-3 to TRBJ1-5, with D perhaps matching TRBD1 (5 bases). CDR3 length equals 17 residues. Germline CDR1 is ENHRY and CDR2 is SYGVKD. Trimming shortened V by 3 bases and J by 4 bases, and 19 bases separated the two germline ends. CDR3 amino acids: CAISEDKGNQGNQPQHF. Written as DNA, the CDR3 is TGTGCCATCAGTGAAGATAAGGGCAACCAGGGAAATCAGCCCCAGCATTTT.

CDR3 sequence (DNA): TGTGCCAGCAGCTTAGACTCGGGACTAGGCTACGAGCAGTACTTC. Encoded protein: CASSLDSGLGYEQYF. V is TRBV7-2 and J is TRBJ2-7, with TRBD2 matching over 8 bases. The CDR3 runs to 15 residues. The V segment lost 1 base and the J segment 3 bases; nucleotides outside the gene matches: 5. Germline-derived CDR1 and CDR2 are SGHTA and FQGNSA.

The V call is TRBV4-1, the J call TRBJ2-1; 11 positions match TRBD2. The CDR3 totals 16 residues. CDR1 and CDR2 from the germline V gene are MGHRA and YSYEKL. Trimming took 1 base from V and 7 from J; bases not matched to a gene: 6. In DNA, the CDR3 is TGCGCCAGCAGCCAAGTGTGGCTAGCGGGGGGAAATGAGCAGTTCTTC. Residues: CASSQVWLAGGNEQFF.

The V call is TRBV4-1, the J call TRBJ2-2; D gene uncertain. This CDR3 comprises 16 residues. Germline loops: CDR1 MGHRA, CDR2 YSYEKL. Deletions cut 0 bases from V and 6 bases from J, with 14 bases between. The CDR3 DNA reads TGCGCCAGCAGCCAAGACCCGGGCAGCCGGCCCGGGGAGCTGTTTTTT. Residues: CASSQDPGSRPGELFF.

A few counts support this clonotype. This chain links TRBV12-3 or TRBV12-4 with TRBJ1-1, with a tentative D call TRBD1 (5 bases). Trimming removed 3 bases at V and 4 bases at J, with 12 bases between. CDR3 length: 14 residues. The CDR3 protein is CASSFDRGGTEAFF. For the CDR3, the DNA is TGTGCCAGCAGTTTCGATAGGGGAGGCACTGAAGCTTTCTTT.

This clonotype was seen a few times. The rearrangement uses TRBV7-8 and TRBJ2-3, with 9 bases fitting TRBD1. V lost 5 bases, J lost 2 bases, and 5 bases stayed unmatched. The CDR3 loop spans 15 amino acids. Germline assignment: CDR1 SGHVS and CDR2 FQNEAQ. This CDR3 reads CASSQDRGTTDTQYF. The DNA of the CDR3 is TGTGCCAGCAGCCAGGACAGGGGAACCACAGATACGCAGTATTTT.

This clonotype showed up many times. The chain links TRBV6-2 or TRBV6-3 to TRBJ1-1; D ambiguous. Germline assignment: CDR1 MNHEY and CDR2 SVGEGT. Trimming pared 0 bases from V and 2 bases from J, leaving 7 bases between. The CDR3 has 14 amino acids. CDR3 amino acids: CASSYSGHNTEAFF. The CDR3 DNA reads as TGTGCCAGCAGTTACTCAGGTCATAACACTGAAGCTTTCTTT.